Presented here are 19 T cell receptor beta chains from one specimen sequenced in a study of shared clonotypes between healthy human individuals. The method was immunoSEQ multiplex PCR; TCRdb's version includes in-frame clones alone and lacks a portion of them. The sample lists some 2.4 million clones, approximately 93% seen once, with about 0.39% in the top ten. The sample comprised naive CD4+ T cells from PBMCs. Sample subset: CD45RA+ positively selected. The receptor source for this set is a man aged 18 to 35 in good health. Some clones in this sample may be carry-over from other donors' samples.

V and J are TRBV12-5 and TRBJ2-5; no clear D. Trimming took 5 bases from V and 3 from J, leaving 10 bases between them. Germline V gene data show CDR1 as LGHNT and CDR2 as FRNRAP. The CDR3 extends over 13 amino acids. The CDR3 loop is CASGSSVEETQYF. CDR3 DNA: TGTGCTAGTGGTAGCAGCGTCGAAGAGACCCAGTACTTC.

Only a few counts were recorded for this clone. This chain uses TRBV7-3 with TRBJ2-2, with D uncertain. There are 12 residues in the CDR3. Germline assignment: CDR1 SGHTA and CDR2 FQGTGA. Trimming removed 4 bases at V and 6 bases at J, with 6 bases between. The CDR3 sequence: CASSSFSGELFF. The DNA for the CDR3 is TGTGCCAGCAGCTCTTTCTCCGGGGAGCTGTTTTTT.

In regard to this clone: This sample includes further DNA sequences coding for the same CDR3. The chain has TRBV19 and TRBJ1-3; unclear D gene. Trimming pared 2 bases from V and 1 base from J, leaving 9 bases between. CDR3 length: 15 amino acids. In germline, CDR1 is LNHDA, CDR2 SQIVND (reference sequence). CDR3 nucleotides: TGTGCCAGTAGTATAAACGCGGGATCTGGAAACACCATATATTTT. Amino acid sequence: CASSINAGSGNTIYF.

V is TRBV9 and J is TRBJ2-7; D uncertain. V lost 0 bases, J lost 6 bases, and 13 bases lay in between. Germline lookup yields CDR1 SGDLS and CDR2 YYNGEE. CDR3 length equals 14 residues. CDR3 amino acids: CASSVGQVTFEQYF. The CDR3 DNA sequence: TGTGCCAGCAGCGTAGGGCAGGTTACCTTCGAGCAGTACTTC.

This sequence joins TRBV27 and TRBJ2-5; D remains unclear. The J call may be mistaken, given a closer DNA end match to TRBJ2-7. The germline V gene encodes CDR1 MNHEY and CDR2 SMNVEV (reference sequence). The length of the CDR3 is 15 residues. The CDR3 region has the DNA TGTGCCAGCGCTATTTCGAACCCTCGACTGTACGAGCAGTACTTC. Amino acid sequence: CASAISNPRLYEQYF.

Details on this clone: Other nucleotide sequences in the sample specify the same CDR3. The chain carries TRBV7-9 and TRBJ2-3; D call uncertain. The germline CDR1 and CDR2 sequences are SEHNR and FQNEAQ (reference sequence). Trimming shortened V by 3 bases and J by 4 bases, and 5 bases separated the two germline ends. The CDR3 contains 12 residues. For the CDR3, the DNA is TGTGCCAGCAGCTTGAGCTCAGATACGCAGTATTTT. Translating it yields CASSLSSDTQYF.

This clone was recorded a few times. The chain recombines TRBV7-9 with TRBJ1-1; no firm D call. The V end was cut by 4 bases, the J end by 6 bases, with 18 bases between. The CDR3 covers 15 residues. Per germline, CDR1 SEHNR and CDR2 FQNEAQ (reference sequence). Written as DNA, the CDR3 is TGTGCCAGCAGCTCGGCCGGGGTCCAACTCTCTGAAGCTTTCTTT. Residues: CASSSAGVQLSEAFF.

This chain links TRBV4-2 with TRBJ1-2; D gene ambiguous. V shed 0 bases and J shed 5 bases, with 13 bases lying between them. Per the germline V gene, CDR1 is LGHNA and CDR2 is YNFKEQ. CDR3 length: 15 amino acids. CDR3 nucleotides: TGTGCCAGCAGCCAAGAGTCGCTGTACACTTATGGCTACACCTTC. Translating it yields CASSQESLYTYGYTF.

This chain connects TRBV6-5 to TRBJ2-3, with 11 bases that match TRBD1. Germline CDR1 MNHEY, CDR2 SVGAGI. There are 15 residues in the CDR3. J lost 7 bases, V lost 10 bases, and 13 bases had no gene match. The CDR3, as DNA: TGTGCCACCGCTACGGACAGGGGGCTCCGGAATACGCAGTATTTT. Translated, it gives CATATDRGLRNTQYF.

The rearrangement joins TRBV7-3 to TRBJ1-5; 9 nucleotides match TRBD1. CDR1 SGHTA and CDR2 FQGTGA come from the germline V gene. The CDR3 covers 19 residues. The junction had 9 bases not matched to a gene; V was cut back by 0 bases and J by 0 bases. The CDR3 DNA reads TGTGCCAGCAGCTTAACTCGGGACAGGGTAAATTATAGCAATCAGCCCCAGCATTTT. As protein: CASSLTRDRVNYSNQPQHF. The variable domain in full, completed from reference TRBV7-3 and TRBJ1-5, reads GAGVSQTPSNKVTEKGKYVELRCDPISGHTALYWYRQSLGQGPEFLIYFQGTGAADDSGLPNDRFFAVRPEGSVSTLKIQRTERGDSAVYLCASSLTRDRVNYSNQPQHFGDGTRLSIL.

The chain joins TRBV4-2 to TRBJ2-5; 12 bases fit TRBD2. V lost 1 base to trimming and J lost 4 bases; unmatched junction nucleotides: 13. Germline CDR1 LGHNA, CDR2 YNFKEQ. The CDR3 is made up of 19 amino acids. CDR3 sequence reads: CASSQAALAGGWGAETQYF. The CDR3 region has the DNA TGTGCCAGCAGCCAAGCCGCACTAGCGGGAGGATGGGGGGCAGAGACCCAGTACTTC.

The CDR3 is CASSPVTAKNTGELFF. The CDR3 DNA reads TGTGCCAGCTCACCGGTCACAGCCAAGAACACCGGGGAGCTGTTTTTT. This chain uses TRBV18 with TRBJ2-2, with no clear D. The CDR3 is 16 residues long. The V gene lost 3 bases and the J gene lost 1 base, with 12 bases spanning the gap. CDR1 KGHSH and CDR2 LQKENI come from the germline V gene. The whole variable domain, remainder taken from reference TRBV18 and TRBJ2-2, is NAGVMQNPRHLVRRRGQEARLRCSPMKGHSHVYWYRQLPEEGLKFMVYLQKENIIDESGMPKERFSAEFPKEGPSILRIQQVVRGDSAAYFCASSPVTAKNTGELFFGEGSRLTVL.

V usage is TRBV28 and J usage is TRBJ1-1; possible D gene TRBD1, 5 bases. Trimming removed 6 bases from V and 5 bases from J, with 13 bases in between. Germline CDR1 and CDR2: MDHEN and SYDVKM. The CDR3 loop spans 13 amino acids. The CDR3 loop reads CASRVPAGTEAFF. In DNA form, the CDR3 reads TGTGCCAGCAGGGTCCCTGCAGGGACTGAAGCTTTCTTT.

Points on this clone: Other nucleotide sequences from this sample produce the same CDR3. This rearrangement joins TRBV18 to TRBJ1-1, with TRBD1 identical over 9 bases. Unmatched junction bases numbered 4, after V lost 3 bases and J lost 5 bases. Germline loops: CDR1 KGHSH, CDR2 LQKENI. The CDR3 is made up of 14 amino acids. The CDR3 here is CASSPTGGSTEAFF. The CDR3 bases are TGTGCCAGCTCACCGACAGGGGGGAGTACTGAAGCTTTCTTT. The full variable domain, its missing parts supplied by reference TRBV18 and TRBJ1-1, is NAGVMQNPRHLVRRRGQEARLRCSPMKGHSHVYWYRQLPEEGLKFMVYLQKENIIDESGMPKERFSAEFPKEGPSILRIQQVVRGDSAAYFCASSPTGGSTEAFFGQGTRLTVV.

The chain joins TRBV5-1 to TRBJ2-3; TRBD1 matches 10 bases. The ends lost 0 bases at V and 3 bases at J; junction bases unmatched: 4. The CDR3 runs to 16 residues. Germline assignment: CDR1 SGHRS and CDR2 YFSETQ. CDR3 amino acids: CASSLDPGQGTDTQYF. Written as DNA, the CDR3 is TGCGCCAGCAGCTTGGACCCGGGACAGGGGACAGATACGCAGTATTTT.

The chain links TRBV10-3 to TRBJ1-2, with D tentatively TRBD1 (5 bases). Per germline, CDR1 ENHRY and CDR2 SYGVKD. Trimming took off 2 bases at V and 7 bases at J, with 23 bases between the two ends. The CDR3 is 17 amino acids. DNA of the CDR3: TGTGCCATCAGTGAGGGGATTTTAGGCCTCCAAAGGGGTGGCTACACCTTC. Translation: CAISEGILGLQRGGYTF.

This chain uses TRBV5-4 with TRBJ1-2, with TRBD1 matching over 7 bases. J lost 3 bases, V lost 4 bases, and 6 bases had no gene match. There are 14 residues in the CDR3. CDR1 is SGHNT and CDR2 is YYREEE in the germline V gene (reference sequence). CDR3 DNA: TGTGCCAGCAGCCCATCTCAGGGGGACTATGGCTACACCTTC. Its translation: CASSPSQGDYGYTF.

The V and J genes are TRBV5-1 and TRBJ2-5; TRBD1 matches at 7 bases. Germline V gene lookup returns CDR1 SGHRS and CDR2 YFSETQ. The CDR3 totals 14 residues. With V trimmed by 2 bases and J by 4 bases, 5 bases remained unmatched. The CDR3 protein is CASSFTGVPETQYF. In nucleotides, the CDR3 is TGCGCCAGCAGCTTTACAGGGGTCCCAGAGACCCAGTACTTC. Full variable domain (outside the CDR3, taken from reference TRBV5-1 and TRBJ2-5): KAGVTQTPRYLIKTRGQQVTLSCSPISGHRSVSWYQQTPGQGLQFLFEYFSETQRNKGNFPGRFSGRQFSNSRSEMNVSTLELGDSALYLCASSFTGVPETQYFGPGTRLLVL.

V usage is TRBV2 and J usage is TRBJ2-5; 8 bases are a match to TRBD1. CDR3 length equals 15 residues. Losses at the gene ends were 5 bases for V and 3 bases for J; bases not matched to a gene: 8. Germline V gene lookup returns CDR1 SNHLY and CDR2 FYNNEI. This chain's CDR3 is CASSQEDRAKETQYF. CDR3 DNA sequence: TGTGCCAGCAGTCAAGAGGACAGGGCCAAAGAGACCCAGTACTTC.